This T cell receptor beta chain was documented in a study of cytomegalovirus exposure and HLA in healthy donors. Study outcomes and limitations: Most TCR sequences proved rare, with some public TCRs found in many donors. Listed as cytomegalovirus-associated were 150 to 200 TCR beta chains. Confirmation in vitro established that a few CMV-associated chains were specific for CMV antigens. Reports indicated that the classifier achieved high specificity and sensitivity in diagnosing cytomegalovirus status.

The trim removed 0 bases at V and 5 bases at J, leaving 4 bases unmatched. This CDR3 region has 15 residues. The germline V gene encodes CDR1 SGHAT and CDR2 FQNNGV. Profiled with immunoSEQ multiplex PCR; TCRdb holds only in-frame clones, not every one. The sample has approximately 160,000 clones, 86% seen once. As concerns this clone: The antigen remains unidentified.

This TCR came from a woman aged 25 to 39 in good health and CMV-seronegative. The sequencing input was PBMCs. V and J are TRBV11-2 and TRBJ1-2, with TRBD1 matching over 9 bases. The DNA of the CDR3 is TGTGCCAGCAGCTTAGAGTCGACAGGGGGTTATGGCTACACCTTC. Encoded protein: CASSLESTGGYGYTF.